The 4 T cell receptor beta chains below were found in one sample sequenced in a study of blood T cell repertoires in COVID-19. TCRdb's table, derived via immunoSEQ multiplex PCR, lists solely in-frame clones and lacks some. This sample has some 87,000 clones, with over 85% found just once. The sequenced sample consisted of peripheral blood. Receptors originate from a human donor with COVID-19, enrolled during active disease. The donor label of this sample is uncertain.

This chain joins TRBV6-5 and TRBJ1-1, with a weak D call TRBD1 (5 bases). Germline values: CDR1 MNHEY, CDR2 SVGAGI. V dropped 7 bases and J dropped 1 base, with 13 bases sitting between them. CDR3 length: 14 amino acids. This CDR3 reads CASNRGGANTEAFF. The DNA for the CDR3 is TGTGCCAGCAACCGCGGGGGTGCGAACACTGAAGCTTTCTTT.

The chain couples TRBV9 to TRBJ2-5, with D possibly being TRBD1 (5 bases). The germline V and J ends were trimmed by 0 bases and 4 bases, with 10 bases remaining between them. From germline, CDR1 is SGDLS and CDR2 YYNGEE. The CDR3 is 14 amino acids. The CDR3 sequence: CASSVVPGPETQYF. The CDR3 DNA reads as TGTGCCAGCAGCGTAGTCCCAGGGCCAGAGACCCAGTACTTC.

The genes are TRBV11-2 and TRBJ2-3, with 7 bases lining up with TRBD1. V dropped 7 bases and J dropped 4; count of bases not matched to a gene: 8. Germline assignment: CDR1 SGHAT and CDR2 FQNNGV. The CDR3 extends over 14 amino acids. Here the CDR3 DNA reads TGTGCCAGCAAAAAAGGGGGCGCCTCAGATACGCAGTATTTT. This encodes CASKKGGASDTQYF.

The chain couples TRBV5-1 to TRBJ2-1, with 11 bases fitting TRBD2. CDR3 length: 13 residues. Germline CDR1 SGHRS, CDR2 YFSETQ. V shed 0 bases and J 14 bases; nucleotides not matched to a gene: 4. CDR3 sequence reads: CASSLGLAGREFF. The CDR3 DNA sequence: TGCGCCAGCAGCTTGGGACTAGCGGGGAGGGAGTTCTTC.